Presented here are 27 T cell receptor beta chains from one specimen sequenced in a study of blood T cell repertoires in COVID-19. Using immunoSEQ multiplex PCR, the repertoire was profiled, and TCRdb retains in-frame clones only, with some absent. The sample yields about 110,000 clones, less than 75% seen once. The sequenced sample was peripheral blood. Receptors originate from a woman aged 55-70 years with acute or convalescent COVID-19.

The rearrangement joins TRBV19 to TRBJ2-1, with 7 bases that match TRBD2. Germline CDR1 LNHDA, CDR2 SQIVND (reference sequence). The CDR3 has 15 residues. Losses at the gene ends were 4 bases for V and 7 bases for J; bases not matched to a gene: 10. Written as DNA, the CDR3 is TGTGCCAGTAGTAAGGCACTAGCGAGGGCGAATGAGCAGTTCTTC. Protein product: CASSKALARANEQFF.

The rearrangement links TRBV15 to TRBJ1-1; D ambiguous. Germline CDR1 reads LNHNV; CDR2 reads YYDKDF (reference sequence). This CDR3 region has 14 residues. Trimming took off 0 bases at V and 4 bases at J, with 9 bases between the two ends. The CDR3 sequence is CATSRDLGVTEAFF. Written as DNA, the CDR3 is TGTGCCACCAGCAGAGATCTGGGAGTCACTGAAGCTTTCTTT.

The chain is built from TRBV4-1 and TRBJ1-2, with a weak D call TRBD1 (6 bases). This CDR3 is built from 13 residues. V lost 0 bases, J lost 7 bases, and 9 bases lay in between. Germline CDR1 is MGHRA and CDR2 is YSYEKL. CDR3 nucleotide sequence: TGCGCCAGCAGCCAAGAACAGGGAATTGGCTACACCTTC. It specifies CASSQEQGIGYTF.

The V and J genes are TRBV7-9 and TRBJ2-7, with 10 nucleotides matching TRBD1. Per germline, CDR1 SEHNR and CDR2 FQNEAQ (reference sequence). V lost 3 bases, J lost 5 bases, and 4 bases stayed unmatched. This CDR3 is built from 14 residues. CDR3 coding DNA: TGTGCCAGCAGCTTGGGACAGGGGCAACACGAGCAGTACTTC. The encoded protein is CASSLGQGQHEQYF. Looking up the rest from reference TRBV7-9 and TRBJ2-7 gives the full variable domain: DTGVSQNPRHKITKRGQNVTFRCDPISEHNRLYWYRQTLGQGPEFLTYFQNEAQLEKSRLLSDRFSAERPKGSFSTLEIQRTEQGDSAMYLCASSLGQGQHEQYFGPGTRLTVT.

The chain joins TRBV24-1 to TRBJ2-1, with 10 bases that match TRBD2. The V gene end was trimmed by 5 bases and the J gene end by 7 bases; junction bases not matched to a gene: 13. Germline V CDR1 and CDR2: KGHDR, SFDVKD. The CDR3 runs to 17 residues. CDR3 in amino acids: CATSVLGASGGLNEQFF. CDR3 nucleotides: TGTGCCACCAGTGTCCTGGGAGCTAGCGGGGGTCTGAATGAGCAGTTCTTC.

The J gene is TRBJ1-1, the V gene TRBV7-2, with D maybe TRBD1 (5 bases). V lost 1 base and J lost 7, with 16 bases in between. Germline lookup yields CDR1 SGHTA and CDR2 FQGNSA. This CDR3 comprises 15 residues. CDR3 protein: CASSLVPRGGNEAFF. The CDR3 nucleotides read TGTGCCAGCAGCTTAGTCCCTCGGGGGGGAAATGAAGCTTTCTTT.

CDR3 loop: CATSDPGTGNSYEQYF. As DNA, the CDR3 is TGTGCCACCAGTGACCCTGGGACAGGGAACTCCTACGAGCAGTACTTC. This chain connects TRBV24-1 to TRBJ2-7, with 9 bases identical to TRBD1. J lost 0 bases, V lost 4 bases, and 6 bases had no gene match. This CDR3 is built from 16 residues. Germline-derived CDR1 and CDR2 are KGHDR and SFDVKD.

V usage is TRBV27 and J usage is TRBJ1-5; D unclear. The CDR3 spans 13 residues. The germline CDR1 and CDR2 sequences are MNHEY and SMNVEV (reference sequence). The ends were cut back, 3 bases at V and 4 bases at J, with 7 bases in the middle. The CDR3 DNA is TGTGCCAGCAGTTTTCGAGGGAATCAGCCCCAGCATTTT. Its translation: CASSFRGNQPQHF.

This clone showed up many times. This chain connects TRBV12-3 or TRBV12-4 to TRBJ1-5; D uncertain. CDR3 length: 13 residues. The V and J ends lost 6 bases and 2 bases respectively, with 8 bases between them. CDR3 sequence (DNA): TGTGCCAGCAGGCCGTCAGGCAATCAGCCCCAGCATTTT. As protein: CASRPSGNQPQHF.

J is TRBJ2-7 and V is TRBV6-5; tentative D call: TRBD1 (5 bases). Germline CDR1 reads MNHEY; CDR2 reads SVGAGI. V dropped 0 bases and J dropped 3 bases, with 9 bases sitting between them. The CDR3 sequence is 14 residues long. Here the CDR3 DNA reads TGTGCCAGCAGTTACTCGGGGCGCAACTACGAGCAGTACTTC. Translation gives CASSYSGRNYEQYF.

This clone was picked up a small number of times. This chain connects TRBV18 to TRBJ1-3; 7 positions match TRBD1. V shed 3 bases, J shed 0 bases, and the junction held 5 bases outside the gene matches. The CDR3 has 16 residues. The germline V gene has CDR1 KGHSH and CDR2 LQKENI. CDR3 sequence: CASSPSAGGSGNTIYF. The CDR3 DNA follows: TGTGCCAGCTCACCCTCGGCAGGGGGCTCTGGAAACACCATATATTTT. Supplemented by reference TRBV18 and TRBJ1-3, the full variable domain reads NAGVMQNPRHLVRRRGQEARLRCSPMKGHSHVYWYRQLPEEGLKFMVYLQKENIIDESGMPKERFSAEFPKEGPSILRIQQVVRGDSAAYFCASSPSAGGSGNTIYFGEGSWLTVV.

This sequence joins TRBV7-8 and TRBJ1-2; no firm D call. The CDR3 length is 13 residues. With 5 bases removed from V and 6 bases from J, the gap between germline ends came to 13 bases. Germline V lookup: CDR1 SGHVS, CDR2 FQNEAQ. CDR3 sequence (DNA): TGTGCCAGCAGCCAATTTTCGGGAAATGGCTACACCTTC. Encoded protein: CASSQFSGNGYTF.

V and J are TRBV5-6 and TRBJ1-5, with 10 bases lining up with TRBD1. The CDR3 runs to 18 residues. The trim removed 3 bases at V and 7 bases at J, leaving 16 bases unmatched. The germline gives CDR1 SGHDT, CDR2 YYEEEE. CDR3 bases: TGTGCCAGCAGCTCCTCCCCAACCTGGACAGGGGGTTACCAGCCCCAGCATTTT. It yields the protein CASSSSPTWTGGYQPQHF.

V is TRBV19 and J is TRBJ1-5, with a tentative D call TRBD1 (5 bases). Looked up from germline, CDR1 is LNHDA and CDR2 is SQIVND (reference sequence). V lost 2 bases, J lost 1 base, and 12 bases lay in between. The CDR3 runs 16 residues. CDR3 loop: CASSILGQGSNQPQHF. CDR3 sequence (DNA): TGTGCCAGTAGTATATTAGGTCAGGGAAGCAATCAGCCCCAGCATTTT.

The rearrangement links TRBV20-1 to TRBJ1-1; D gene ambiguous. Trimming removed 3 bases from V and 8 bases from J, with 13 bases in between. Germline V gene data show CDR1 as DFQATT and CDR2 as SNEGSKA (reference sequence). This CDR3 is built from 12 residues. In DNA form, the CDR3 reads TGCAGTGCTAGTATGGGCCGCCCCGAAGCTTTCTTT. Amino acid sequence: CSASMGRPEAFF.

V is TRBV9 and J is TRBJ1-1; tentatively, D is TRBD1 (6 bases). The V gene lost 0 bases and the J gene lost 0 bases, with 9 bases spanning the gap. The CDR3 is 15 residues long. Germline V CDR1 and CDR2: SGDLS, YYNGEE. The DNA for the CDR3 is TGTGCCAGCAGCGTAGTTGGACAGATGAACACTGAAGCTTTCTTT. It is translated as CASSVVGQMNTEAFF.

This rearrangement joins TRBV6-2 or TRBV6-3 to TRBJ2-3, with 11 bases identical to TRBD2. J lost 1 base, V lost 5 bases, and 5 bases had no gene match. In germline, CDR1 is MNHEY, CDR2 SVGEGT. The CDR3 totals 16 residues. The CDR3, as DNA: TGTGCCAGCAGTCGGGGACTAGCGGTGGGCACAGATACGCAGTATTTT. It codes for CASSRGLAVGTDTQYF.

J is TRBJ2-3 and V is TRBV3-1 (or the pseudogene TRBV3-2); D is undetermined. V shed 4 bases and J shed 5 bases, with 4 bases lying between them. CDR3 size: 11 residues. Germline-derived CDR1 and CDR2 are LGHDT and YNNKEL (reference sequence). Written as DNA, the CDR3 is TGTGCCAGCAGCCCAGGAGATACGCAGTATTTT. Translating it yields CASSPGDTQYF.

The CDR3 sequence: CASSQGTGTIFGAFF. The CDR3 DNA reads as TGTGCCAGCAGCCAAGGGACAGGGACGATTTTCGGAGCTTTCTTT. The chain combines TRBV3-1 (or the pseudogene TRBV3-2) with TRBJ1-1; TRBD1 matches at 8 bases. V lost 1 base and J lost 10; bases outside the gene matches: 11. CDR3 length: 15 residues. Germline V CDR1 and CDR2: LGHDT, YNNKEL (reference sequence).

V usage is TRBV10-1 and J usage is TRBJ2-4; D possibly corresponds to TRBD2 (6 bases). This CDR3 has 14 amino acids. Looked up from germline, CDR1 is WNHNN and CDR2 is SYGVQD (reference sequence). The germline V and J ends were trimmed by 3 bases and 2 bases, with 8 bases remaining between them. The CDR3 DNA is TGCGCCAGCAGTGACGGGGGACCCAAAAACATTCAGTACTTC. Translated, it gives CASSDGGPKNIQYF.

CDR3: CASSPFGQLYQETQYF. The CDR3 bases are TGTGCCAGCAGCCCTTTTGGACAGTTGTACCAAGAGACCCAGTACTTC. J is TRBJ2-5 and V is TRBV6-2 or TRBV6-3; D is perhaps TRBD1 (6 bases). This CDR3 region has 16 residues. V dropped 6 bases and J dropped 0 bases, with 17 bases sitting between them. In germline, CDR1 is MNHEY, CDR2 SVGEGT.

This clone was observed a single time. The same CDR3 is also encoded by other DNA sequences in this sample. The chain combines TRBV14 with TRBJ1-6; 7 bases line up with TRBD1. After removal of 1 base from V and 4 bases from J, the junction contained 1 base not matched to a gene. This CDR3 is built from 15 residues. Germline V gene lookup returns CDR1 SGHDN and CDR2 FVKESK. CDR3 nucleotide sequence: TGTGCCAGCAGCCAAGGGACAGGTTATAATTCACCCCTCCACTTT. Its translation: CASSQGTGYNSPLHF.

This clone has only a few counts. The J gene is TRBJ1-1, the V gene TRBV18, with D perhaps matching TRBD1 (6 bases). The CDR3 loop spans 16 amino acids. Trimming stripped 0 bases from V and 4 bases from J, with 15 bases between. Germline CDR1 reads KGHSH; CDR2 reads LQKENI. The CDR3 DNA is TGTGCCAGCTCACCACCAGGTGCAGGGGAGGGCACTGAAGCTTTCTTT. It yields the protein CASSPPGAGEGTEAFF.

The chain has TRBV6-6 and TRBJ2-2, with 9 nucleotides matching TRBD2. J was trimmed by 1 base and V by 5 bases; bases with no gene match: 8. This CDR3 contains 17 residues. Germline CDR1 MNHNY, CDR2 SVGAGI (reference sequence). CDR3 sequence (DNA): TGTGCCAGCAGTCAAACCGGACTAGCGATGAACACCGGGGAGCTGTTTTTT. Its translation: CASSQTGLAMNTGELFF.

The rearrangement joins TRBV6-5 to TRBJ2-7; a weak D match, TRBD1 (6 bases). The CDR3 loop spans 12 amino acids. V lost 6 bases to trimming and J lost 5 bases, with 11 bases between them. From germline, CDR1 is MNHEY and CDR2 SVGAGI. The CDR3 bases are TGTGCCAGCAGGGGGGCCGGCGACGAGCAGTACTTC. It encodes CASRGAGDEQYF.

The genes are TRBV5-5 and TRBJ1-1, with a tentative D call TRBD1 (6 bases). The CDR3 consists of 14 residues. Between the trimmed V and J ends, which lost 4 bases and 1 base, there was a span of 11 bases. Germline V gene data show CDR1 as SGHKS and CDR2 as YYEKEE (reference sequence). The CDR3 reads CASSAWTENTEAFF. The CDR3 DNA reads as TGTGCCAGCAGCGCGTGGACAGAGAACACTGAAGCTTTCTTT.

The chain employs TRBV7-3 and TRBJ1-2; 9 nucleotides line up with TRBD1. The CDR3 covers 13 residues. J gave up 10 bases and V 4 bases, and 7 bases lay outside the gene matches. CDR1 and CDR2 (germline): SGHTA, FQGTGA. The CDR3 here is CASSSRDRVNYTF. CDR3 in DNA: TGTGCCAGCAGCTCCCGGGACAGGGTTAACTACACCTTC. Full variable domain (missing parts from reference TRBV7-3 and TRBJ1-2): GAGVSQTPSNKVTEKGKYVELRCDPISGHTALYWYRQSLGQGPEFLIYFQGTGAADDSGLPNDRFFAVRPEGSVSTLKIQRTERGDSAVYLCASSSRDRVNYTFGSGTRLTVV.